The 18 T cell receptor beta chains listed next were all sequenced from one sample in a study of vaccination effects on CD4 cells after COVID-19. Sequencing was performed with immunoSEQ multiplex PCR; in TCRdb, only in-frame clones are kept and a portion is missing. Of 50,000 to 70,000 clones listed, just over 70% are singletons. CD4+ T cells were isolated after nine to ten days of culture. Their antigens remain unidentified. Sequenced material: CD4+ T cells from PBMCs cultured without peptide, taken before COVID-19 vaccination. These receptors all come from a human donor who had a prior SARS-CoV-2 infection.

The chain combines TRBV6-5 with TRBJ1-3, with D unclear. The CDR3 has 13 residues. Between the trimmed V and J ends, which lost 7 bases and 0 bases, there was a span of 7 bases. CDR1 is MNHEY, CDR2 SVGAGI, per germline. The CDR3 protein is CASNVHSGNTIYF. CDR3 sequence (DNA): TGTGCCAGCAATGTACACTCTGGAAACACCATATATTTT.

The V gene is TRBV6-5, the J gene TRBJ1-2, with D perhaps matching TRBD1 (5 bases). In germline, CDR1 is MNHEY, CDR2 SVGAGI. The V and J ends lost 6 bases and 2 bases respectively, with 16 bases between them. The CDR3 runs 15 residues. In DNA form, the CDR3 reads TGTGCCAGCAGCCCGGCAGGGTCTGAGAACTATGGCTACACCTTC. This codes for CASSPAGSENYGYTF.

The V call is TRBV6-5, the J call TRBJ2-2; D may be TRBD1 or TRBD2 (6 bases each). Germline lookup yields CDR1 MNHEY and CDR2 SVGAGI. The CDR3 is made up of 15 amino acids. Trimming took off 6 bases at V and 4 bases at J, with 15 bases between the two ends. CDR3 sequence: CASRGPGASTGELFF. CDR3 DNA sequence: TGTGCCAGCAGGGGGCCGGGGGCTTCCACCGGGGAGCTGTTTTTT.

The chain carries TRBV7-6 and TRBJ2-1; 13 bases are shared with TRBD2. Trimming removed 5 bases from V and 7 bases from J; junction bases left unmatched: 5. Germline CDR1 is SGHVS and CDR2 is FNYEAQ. This CDR3 spans 15 amino acids. CDR3 in DNA: TGTGCCAGCAGCCGAACTAGCGGGGGGGTAAATGAGCAGTTCTTC. Translating it yields CASSRTSGGVNEQFF. The full variable domain, its missing parts supplied by reference TRBV7-6 and TRBJ2-1, is GAGVSQSPRYKVTKRGQDVALRCDPISGHVSLYWYRQALGQGPEFLTYFNYEAQQDKSGLPNDRFSAERPEGSISTLTIQRTEQRDSAMYRCASSRTSGGVNEQFFGPGTRLTVL.

DNA of the CDR3: TGCGCCAGCAGCTATCCCGGGACTAGCGGGGCAGGCGGGGAGCTGTTTTTT. Translating gives CASSYPGTSGAGGELFF. The chain combines TRBV5-1 with TRBJ2-2; TRBD2 matches at 13 bases. The CDR3 extends over 17 amino acids. The junction had 9 bases not matched to a gene; V was cut back by 3 bases and J by 7 bases. CDR1 SGHRS and CDR2 YFSETQ come from the germline V gene.

In its sample, this clone was seen once. V usage is TRBV13 and J usage is TRBJ2-1; D may be TRBD1 (7 bases). Germline V lookup: CDR1 PRHDT, CDR2 FYEKMQ (reference sequence). V was shortened by 5 bases and J by 6 bases, with 20 bases between the two germline ends. The CDR3 has 16 residues. CDR3 nucleotides: TGTGCCAGCAGCCCAGGGGGACTCCTGTCGCCCAATGAGCAGTTCTTC. It specifies CASSPGGLLSPNEQFF.

The gene calls are TRBV7-2 and TRBJ1-1, with 8 positions matching TRBD1. The junction had 11 bases not matched to a gene; V was cut back by 5 bases and J by 3 bases. Germline CDR1 and CDR2: SGHTA and FQGNSA. The CDR3 covers 16 residues. As DNA, the CDR3 is TGTGCCAGCAGCGTCCGGACAGGGTCTCGAGACACTGAAGCTTTCTTT. It translates to CASSVRTGSRDTEAFF.

The CDR3 spells CASSPLASGSTDTQYF. The CDR3 nucleotides are TGTGCCAGCTCACCACTGGCTAGCGGAAGCACAGATACGCAGTATTTT. The chain carries TRBV18 and TRBJ2-3; TRBD2 aligns across 7 bases. Trimming cost V 1 base and J 0 bases; bases outside gene matches: 4. The CDR3 has 16 amino acids. Germline CDR1 reads KGHSH; CDR2 reads LQKENI.

The rearrangement uses TRBV9 and TRBJ2-5; D gene uncertain. This CDR3 is built from 14 residues. CDR1 and CDR2 from the germline V gene are SGDLS and YYNGEE. Trimming cost V 0 bases and J 2 bases, with 8 bases left between them. The CDR3 loop is CASSVGPLQETQYF. The CDR3 coding sequence is TGTGCCAGCAGCGTAGGGCCTTTGCAAGAGACCCAGTACTTC.

As regards this clone: Germline and junction disagree at one end, which may indicate a read error. The chain recombines TRBV11-3 with TRBJ2-7; TRBD1 matches 7 bases. This CDR3 has 12 amino acids. Looked up from germline, CDR1 is SGHNT and CDR2 is YENEEA. CDR3 in DNA: TGTGCCAGCAGCTTAGGAGGGACAGACTTCATCTTC. This codes for CASSLGGTDFIF. Drawing the rest from reference TRBV11-3 and TRBJ2-7, the complete variable domain is EAGVVQSPRYKIIEKKQPVAFWCNPISGHNTLYWYLQNLGQGPELLIRYENEEAVDDSQLPKDRFSAERLKGVDSTLKIQPAELGDSAVYLCASSLGGTDFIFGPGTRLTVT.

This chain links TRBV11-3 with TRBJ2-3; 7 nucleotides agree with TRBD2. Germline CDR1 is SGHNT and CDR2 is YENEEA. CDR3 length: 14 amino acids. The ends lost 3 bases at V and 3 bases at J; junction bases unmatched: 3. The CDR3 nucleotides are TGTGCCAGCAGCTTGGAAGCGGGAACAGATACGCAGTATTTT. It yields the protein CASSLEAGTDTQYF.

The chain is built from TRBV18 and TRBJ2-1; TRBD2 agrees at 9 bases. From germline, CDR1 is KGHSH and CDR2 LQKENI. This CDR3 has 15 amino acids. Trimming cost V 3 bases and J 2 bases; bases outside gene matches: 2. The CDR3 loop is CASSPTSGTYNEQFF. CDR3 nucleotide sequence: TGTGCCAGCTCACCGACTAGCGGAACCTACAATGAGCAGTTCTTC.

This clone showed up just a few times. This rearrangement joins TRBV3-1 (or the pseudogene TRBV3-2) to TRBJ2-7; a possible D gene is TRBD2 (6 bases). The germline V gene encodes CDR1 LGHDT and CDR2 YNNKEL (reference sequence). Between the trimmed V and J ends, which lost 4 bases and 4 bases, there was a span of 14 bases. The CDR3 spans 14 residues. CDR3 bases: TGTGCCAGCAGCCGACTGGGACTTGATTACGAGCAGTACTTC. Amino acid sequence: CASSRLGLDYEQYF.

This clone was counted only a few times. The chain links TRBV10-3 to TRBJ2-1, with D possibly being TRBD2 (6 bases). The V gene lost 8 bases and the J gene lost 6 bases, with 8 bases spanning the gap. The CDR3 runs to 11 residues. CDR1 is ENHRY and CDR2 is SYGVKD in the germline V gene. CDR3 sequence: CAIGGGNEQFF. In nucleotides, the CDR3 is TGTGCCATCGGGGGAGGCAATGAGCAGTTCTTC.

The chain recombines TRBV6-6 with TRBJ1-5; D might be TRBD1 (5 bases). CDR3 length: 16 residues. CDR1 is MNHNY and CDR2 is SVGAGI in the germline V gene (reference sequence). V was trimmed by 3 bases and J by 0 bases, leaving 12 bases between them. The chain's CDR3 is CASSYETVYSNQPQHF. CDR3 nucleotides: TGTGCCAGCAGTTATGAGACAGTTTATAGCAATCAGCCCCAGCATTTT.

This chain links TRBV6-5 with TRBJ1-4; no clear D. The germline gives CDR1 MNHEY, CDR2 SVGAGI. V was trimmed by 4 bases and J by 11 bases, leaving 14 bases between them. The length of the CDR3 is 13 residues. CDR3 nucleotide sequence: TGTGCCAGCAGTTCCATGCAAGCCGGGAAACTGTTTTTT. It encodes CASSSMQAGKLFF.

The chain couples TRBV7-2 to TRBJ2-7; 7 positions match TRBD1. Germline V gives CDR1 SGHTA, CDR2 FQGNSA. The CDR3 consists of 15 residues. The ends lost 4 bases at V and 4 bases at J; junction bases unmatched: 10. The CDR3 spells CASSSRTGQEYEQYF. CDR3 nucleotides: TGTGCCAGCAGCTCCCGGACAGGACAAGAGTACGAGCAGTACTTC.

The CDR3 reads CASRLGPTFTDTQYF. The CDR3 DNA reads as TGTGCCAGTAGGTTGGGACCCACATTCACAGATACGCAGTATTTT. The chain employs TRBV19 and TRBJ2-3; the D gene could be TRBD1 or TRBD2 (5 bases each). CDR1 LNHDA and CDR2 SQIVND come from the germline V gene (reference sequence). The V and J ends lost 6 bases and 2 bases respectively, with 15 bases between them. The CDR3 contains 15 residues.